Each of the 30 T cell receptor beta chains below was sequenced from the same sample in a study of lymphopenia after photon versus proton radiotherapy. Data came from immunoSEQ multiplex PCR; TCRdb stores just in-frame clones and leaves some out. The sample has tens of thousands of clones, over 80% seen once. This specimen was peripheral blood, taken from a patient treated with proton-based radiotherapy. These receptors were taken from a woman aged 60-75 years with cholangiocarcinoma. Some clones in this sample may be carry-over from other donors' samples.

J is TRBJ2-3 and V is TRBV7-9; no firm D call. This CDR3 is 13 amino acids long. Looked up from germline, CDR1 is SEHNR and CDR2 is FQNEAQ (reference sequence). V lost 5 bases and J 4 bases, leaving 10 bases between the germline ends. The CDR3 DNA reads as TGTGCCAGCAGCCTCACGCCTCCAGATACGCAGTATTTT. This translates into CASSLTPPDTQYF.

This chain connects TRBV18 to TRBJ1-3; D is possibly TRBD1 (6 bases). CDR3 length equals 14 residues. Trimming took 6 bases from V and 2 from J, leaving 11 bases between them. Germline V gives CDR1 KGHSH, CDR2 LQKENI. The CDR3 loop reads CASSLQGTGNTIYF. CDR3 nucleotide sequence: TGTGCCAGCTCCTTACAGGGAACTGGAAACACCATATATTTT.

This chain connects TRBV4-3 to TRBJ2-1; TRBD2 matches 8 bases. V shed 0 bases and J 6 bases; nucleotides not matched to a gene: 10. The CDR3 covers 17 residues. The germline V gene encodes CDR1 LGHNA and CDR2 YSLEER. The CDR3 spells CASSQDIISGIPNEQFF. The CDR3 bases are TGCGCCAGCAGCCAAGATATAATTAGCGGGATCCCCAATGAGCAGTTCTTC.

CDR3 sequence: CASNQRGSNYGYTF. The CDR3 DNA is TGTGCCAGTAACCAGAGGGGGTCTAACTATGGCTACACCTTC. The rearrangement links TRBV19 to TRBJ1-2, with a tentative D call TRBD1 (6 bases). Germline values: CDR1 LNHDA, CDR2 SQIVND (reference sequence). Trimming removed 7 bases at V and 0 bases at J, with 12 bases between. CDR3 length: 14 amino acids.

V gene TRBV15 combines with J gene TRBJ1-1; D perhaps matches TRBD1 (6 bases). The CDR3 extends over 11 amino acids. The V and J ends lost 2 bases and 10 bases respectively, with 8 bases between them. In germline, CDR1 is LNHNV, CDR2 YYDKDF (reference sequence). Written as DNA, the CDR3 is TGTGCCACCAGCAGACTAGGGGGAGCTTTCTTT. Translation: CATSRLGGAFF.

The chain combines TRBV7-8 with TRBJ1-3; TRBD1 matches at 8 bases. The CDR3 is 18 residues long. J gave up 4 bases and V 2 bases, and 13 bases lay outside the gene matches. Looked up from germline, CDR1 is SGHVS and CDR2 is FQNEAQ. The CDR3 sequence is CASSLRTGTSTRGNTIYF. In nucleotides, the CDR3 is TGTGCCAGCAGCTTACGGACAGGGACTAGCACGCGGGGAAACACCATATATTTT.

V and J are TRBV5-1 and TRBJ2-3; TRBD2 matches at 13 bases. With V trimmed by 4 bases and J by 0 bases, 5 bases remained unmatched. Germline-derived CDR1 and CDR2 are SGHRS and YFSETQ. This CDR3 has 17 residues. The CDR3 bases are TGCGCCAGCAGCCTCGGGACTAGCGGGGTTAGCACAGATACGCAGTATTTT. Translation gives CASSLGTSGVSTDTQYF.

The chain uses TRBV6-5 and TRBJ2-7; 8 bases line up with TRBD1. Looked up from germline, CDR1 is MNHEY and CDR2 is SVGAGI. J lost 5 bases, V lost 5 bases, and 5 bases had no gene match. The CDR3 covers 13 residues. This chain's CDR3 is CASSTDRGHEQYF. The CDR3 DNA reads as TGTGCCAGCAGTACCGACAGGGGTCACGAGCAGTACTTC.

The CDR3 here is CASTRGQAGSGANVLTF. CDR3 nucleotides: TGTGCCAGCACCCGGGGACAGGCGGGCTCTGGGGCCAACGTCCTGACTTTC. V gene TRBV9 combines with J gene TRBJ2-6; 8 bases fit TRBD1. Losses at the gene ends were 6 bases for V and 0 bases for J; bases not matched to a gene: 8. Germline CDR1 is SGDLS and CDR2 is YYNGEE. The CDR3 consists of 17 residues.

This clone has just one count. CDR3 amino acids: CASSVSTGSGSPLHF. The CDR3 coding sequence is TGTGCCAGCAGTGTCAGTACAGGGTCGGGTTCACCCCTCCACTTT. The gene calls are TRBV2 and TRBJ1-6, with D maybe TRBD1 (6 bases). From germline, CDR1 is SNHLY and CDR2 FYNNEI. V gave up 4 bases and J gave up 9 bases, with 16 bases separating them. This CDR3 is built from 15 residues. Supplemented by reference TRBV2 and TRBJ1-6, the full variable domain reads EPEVTQTPSHQVTQMGQEVILRCVPISNHLYFYWYRQILGQKVEFLVSFYNNEISEKSEIFDDQFSVERPDGSNFTLKIRSTKLEDSAMYFCASSVSTGSGSPLHFGNGTRLTVT.

The chain has TRBV9 and TRBJ2-3, with D unresolved. V was cut by 0 bases and J by 5 bases, with 13 bases left in between. The germline V gene encodes CDR1 SGDLS and CDR2 YYNGEE. The CDR3 extends over 15 amino acids. The CDR3 protein is CASSVATVAGDTQYF. CDR3 nucleotide sequence: TGTGCCAGCAGCGTAGCTACAGTGGCTGGAGATACGCAGTATTTT.

The chain employs TRBV29-1 and TRBJ1-1; the match to TRBD1 covers 7 bases. The CDR3 length is 14 residues. Germline values: CDR1 SQVTM, CDR2 ANQGSEA. After removal of 6 bases from V and 5 bases from J, the junction contained 12 bases not matched to a gene. In nucleotides, the CDR3 is TGCAGCGTGGGGGAGCCAGGGGGTCGAACTGAAGCTTTCTTT. Its protein is CSVGEPGGRTEAFF.

The chain is built from TRBV27 and TRBJ2-1, with TRBD2 matching 13 bases. Germline assignment: CDR1 MNHEY and CDR2 SMNVEV (reference sequence). Unmatched junction bases numbered 2, after V lost 5 bases and J lost 1 base. The CDR3 loop spans 16 amino acids. CDR3 sequence: CASSRTSGSSYNEQFF. The DNA of the CDR3 is TGTGCCAGCAGTCGGACTAGCGGGAGTTCCTACAATGAGCAGTTCTTC.

The chain couples TRBV18 to TRBJ2-1, with TRBD2 matching over 8 bases. CDR1 and CDR2 (germline): KGHSH, LQKENI. With V trimmed by 3 bases and J by 3 bases, 4 bases remained unmatched. The CDR3 loop spans 15 amino acids. CDR3 coding DNA: TGTGCCAGCTCACCCTCCGGGACTAGCTACAATGAGCAGTTCTTC. Translating gives CASSPSGTSYNEQFF.

V is TRBV5-1 and J is TRBJ1-2; D gene unclear. Germline lookup yields CDR1 SGHRS and CDR2 YFSETQ. The CDR3 sequence is 15 residues long. V gave up 0 bases and J gave up 1 base, with 10 bases separating them. The CDR3 bases are TGCGCCAGCAGCTTGGCCACAGCAATTAACTATGGCTACACCTTC. Its protein product is CASSLATAINYGYTF.

The V gene is TRBV29-1, the J gene TRBJ1-1; no firm D call. The CDR3 consists of 13 residues. Trimming took 3 bases from V and 0 from J, leaving 8 bases between them. The germline V gene has CDR1 SQVTM and CDR2 ANQGSEA. In DNA form, the CDR3 reads TGCAGCGTTGACATGCGACTGAACACTGAAGCTTTCTTT. It translates to CSVDMRLNTEAFF. The full variable domain, its missing parts supplied by reference TRBV29-1 and TRBJ1-1, is SAVISQKPSRDICQRGTSLTIQCQVDSQVTMMFWYRQQPGQSLTLIATANQGSEATYESGFVIDKFPISRPNLTFSTLTVSNMSPEDSSIYLCSVDMRLNTEAFFGQGTRLTVV.

This rearrangement joins TRBV30 to TRBJ1-1, with D maybe TRBD1 (5 bases). The V gene lost 5 bases and the J gene lost 6 bases, with 7 bases spanning the gap. Germline lookup yields CDR1 GTSNPN and CDR2 SVGIG (reference sequence). This CDR3 spans 10 amino acids. The CDR3 DNA follows: TGTGCCTGGGGGGGACCTGAAGCTTTCTTT. It codes for CAWGGPEAFF.

The chain carries TRBV7-9 and TRBJ2-3; unclear D gene. In germline, CDR1 is SEHNR, CDR2 FQNEAQ (reference sequence). Trimming took 7 bases from V and 2 from J, leaving 13 bases between them. There are 14 residues in the CDR3. This CDR3 reads CASIDTTSTDTQYF. CDR3 nucleotides: TGTGCCAGCATCGACACGACTTCCACAGATACGCAGTATTTT.

J is TRBJ1-2 and V is TRBV19; D is uncertain. Germline CDR1 is LNHDA and CDR2 is SQIVND (reference sequence). The CDR3 consists of 15 residues. Trimming left V 3 bases short and J 2 bases short, with 13 bases between. The CDR3 is CASSIDGRPNYGYTF. The DNA of the CDR3 is TGTGCCAGTAGTATTGACGGGCGACCAAACTATGGCTACACCTTC.

The CDR3 DNA reads as TGTGCCAGCAGTTCCCCAAGTTATACGCAGTATTTT. This encodes CASSSPSYTQYF. V gene TRBV6-6 combines with J gene TRBJ2-3; D ambiguous. The CDR3 is made up of 12 amino acids. Trimming removed 4 bases at V and 7 bases at J, with 9 bases between. Germline V gives CDR1 MNHNY, CDR2 SVGAGI (reference sequence).

This clone was detected a few times. The J gene is TRBJ2-2, the V gene TRBV11-2; a weak D match, TRBD1 (5 bases). The V gene lost 6 bases and the J gene lost 4 bases, with 9 bases spanning the gap. CDR1 is SGHAT, CDR2 FQNNGV, per germline. This CDR3 region has 13 residues. CDR3 sequence: CASRPGSTGELFF. The CDR3 DNA sequence: TGTGCCAGCAGACCAGGGTCCACCGGGGAGCTGTTTTTT. Full variable domain (rest looked up from reference TRBV11-2 and TRBJ2-2): EAGVAQSPRYKIIEKRQSVAFWCNPISGHATLYWYQQILGQGPKLLIQFQNNGVVDDSQLPKDRFSAERLKGVDSTLKIQPAKLEDSAVYLCASRPGSTGELFFGEGSRLTVL.

The V and J genes are TRBV2 and TRBJ2-7, with 10 bases matching TRBD1. Germline V CDR1 and CDR2: SNHLY, FYNNEI. The CDR3 is 15 amino acids. Trimming cost V 6 bases and J 3 bases; bases outside gene matches: 8. CDR3 DNA sequence: TGTGCCAGCAGGGGGGGGACAGGGGACATCTACGAGCAGTACTTC. Translated, it gives CASRGGTGDIYEQYF.

The chain has TRBV2 and TRBJ2-5; tentatively, D is TRBD1 (6 bases). CDR3 length: 14 amino acids. The V end was cut by 7 bases, the J end by 2 bases, with 14 bases between. Per the germline V gene, CDR1 is SNHLY and CDR2 is FYNNEI. The CDR3 here is CASKTGTRQETQYF. CDR3 sequence (DNA): TGTGCCAGCAAGACGGGGACAAGGCAAGAGACCCAGTACTTC.

V usage is TRBV25-1 and J usage is TRBJ2-5; D ambiguous. The V gene lost 4 bases and the J gene lost 5 bases, with 5 bases spanning the gap. This CDR3 comprises 11 residues. The V gene's germline CDR1 is MGHDK and CDR2 SYGVNS. The chain's CDR3 is CASSAEETQYF. CDR3 bases: TGTGCCAGCAGTGCGGAGGAGACCCAGTACTTC. The entire variable domain, with the rest obtained from reference TRBV25-1 and TRBJ2-5, is as follows: EADIYQTPRYLVIGTGKKITLECSQTMGHDKMYWYQQDPGMELHLIHYSYGVNSTEKGDLSSESTVSRIRTEHFPLTLESARPSHTSQYLCASSAEETQYFGPGTRLLVL.

The CDR3 spells CASRSTEDRVESGYTF. As DNA, the CDR3 is TGTGCAAGTCGCTCAACCGAAGACAGAGTTGAATCTGGCTACACCTTC. The J gene is TRBJ1-2, the V gene TRBV12-2; TRBD1 reflects the table's D call only, with no check against the DNA. TRBV12-2 is a pseudogene segment. CDR3 length: 16 residues.

CDR3 sequence reads: CASSLGTLPDTQYF. Written as DNA, the CDR3 is TGCGCCAGCAGCCTCGGGACTCTCCCAGATACGCAGTATTTT. The V gene is TRBV5-1, the J gene TRBJ2-3; tentative D call: TRBD2 (6 bases). Germline V gene data show CDR1 as SGHRS and CDR2 as YFSETQ. Trimming removed 4 bases at V and 4 bases at J, with 13 bases between. The CDR3 is made up of 14 amino acids.

The rearrangement uses TRBV28 and TRBJ2-5; no definite D call. The CDR3 totals 13 residues. The germline V gene encodes CDR1 MDHEN and CDR2 SYDVKM. Trimming pared 2 bases from V and 3 bases from J, leaving 7 bases between. The CDR3 bases are TGTGCCAGCAGTTTAATCAGCGAAGAGACCCAGTACTTC. Protein: CASSLISEETQYF.

The sample holds a few counts of this clone. The chain links TRBV4-3 to TRBJ1-1, with D hard to call. The germline CDR1 and CDR2 sequences are LGHNA and YSLEER. The CDR3 covers 16 residues. The ends were cut back, 0 bases at V and 2 bases at J, with 13 bases in the middle. The CDR3 region is CASSQEISRLNTEAFF. CDR3 coding DNA: TGCGCCAGCAGCCAAGAAATTTCAAGGCTCAACACTGAAGCTTTCTTT.

This chain joins TRBV29-1 and TRBJ2-2, with 9 bases fitting TRBD1. The ends lost 7 bases at V and 2 bases at J; junction bases unmatched: 11. The CDR3 sequence is 16 residues long. The germline gives CDR1 SQVTM, CDR2 ANQGSEA. CDR3 sequence (DNA): TGCAGCGCCAGGGGGCCGGGACAGGGAAACACCGGGGAGCTGTTTTTT. Protein: CSARGPGQGNTGELFF.

V gene TRBV2 combines with J gene TRBJ2-7, with a tentative D call TRBD1 (6 bases). The V and J ends lost 5 bases and 3 bases respectively, with 11 bases between them. Per germline, CDR1 SNHLY and CDR2 FYNNEI. The length of the CDR3 is 13 residues. CDR3 bases: TGTGCCAGCAGTAAGGGACAAGACTACGAGCAGTACTTC. It yields the protein CASSKGQDYEQYF.